This T cell receptor beta chain derives from a study of cytomegalovirus exposure and HLA in healthy donors. Study-wide results and limits: Other equally common chains were less clonally expanded than HLA-associated TCR beta chains, a later analysis showed.

60 Vbeta and 13 Jbeta primers were used in PCR. Sequenced by immunoSEQ multiplex PCR; TCRdb stores in-frame clones only, minus some. The repertoire holds approximately 150,000 clones, with approximately 82% as singletons. Trimming cost V 1 base and J 2 bases, with 12 bases left between them. The CDR3 contains 15 residues. Germline V gene lookup returns CDR1 SGHRS and CDR2 YFSETQ. Of note for this clone: Its antigen is still unknown.

The sequenced sample was PBMCs. The sequence was collected from a woman aged 40-49 years in good health and CMV-seronegative. The genes are TRBV5-1 and TRBJ1-1, with D unresolved. In DNA, the CDR3 is TGCGCCAGCAGCTTGCTATCTGAGTTTAACACTGAAGCTTTCTTT. Amino acids: CASSLLSEFNTEAFF.